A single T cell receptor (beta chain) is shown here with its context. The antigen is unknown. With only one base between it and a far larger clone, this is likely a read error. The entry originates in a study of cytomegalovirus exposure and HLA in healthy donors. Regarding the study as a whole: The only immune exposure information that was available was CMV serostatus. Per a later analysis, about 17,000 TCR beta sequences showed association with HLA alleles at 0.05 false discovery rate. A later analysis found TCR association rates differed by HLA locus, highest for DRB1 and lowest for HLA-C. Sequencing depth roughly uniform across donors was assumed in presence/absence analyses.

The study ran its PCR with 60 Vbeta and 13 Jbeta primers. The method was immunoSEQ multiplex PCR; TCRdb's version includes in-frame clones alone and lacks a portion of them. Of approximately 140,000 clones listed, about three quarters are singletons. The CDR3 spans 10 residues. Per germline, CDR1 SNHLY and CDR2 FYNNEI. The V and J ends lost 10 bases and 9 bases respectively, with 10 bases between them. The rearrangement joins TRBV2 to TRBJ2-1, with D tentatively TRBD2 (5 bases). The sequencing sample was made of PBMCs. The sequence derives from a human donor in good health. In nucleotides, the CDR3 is TGTGCCACCACGGGGTTTGAGCAGTTCTTC. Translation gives CATTGFEQFF.